These T cell receptor beta chains were read from a single sample in a study of cytomegalovirus exposure and HLA in healthy donors. The assay was immunoSEQ multiplex PCR, and TCRdb's table has in-frame clones only and misses some. Of 95,000 to 120,000 clones in the sample, approximately 85% were seen once. The specimen was PBMCs. The receptors come from a woman under 30 in good health and CMV-seronegative. Each CDR3 is given with its conserved first and last residue. The D gene is left open where the match is weak. Some rows mark clone size as missing; the rest say once, few, many or name a class of expanded clone.

j_gene | d_gene | v_gene | abundance | CDR3aa | CDR3nt
TRBJ1-2 | - | TRBV4-1 | - | CASSQGQGNGYTF | TGCGCCAGCAGCCAAGGCCAGGGCAATGGCTACACCTTC
TRBJ2-5 | TRBD2 | TRBV7-8 | - | CASSEGPGTSGVWETQYF | TGTGCCAGCAGCGAAGGACCCGGGACTAGCGGGGTTTGGGAGACCCAGTACTTC
TRBJ2-2 | - | TRBV30 | - | CAWRRSGIPGELFF | TGTGCCTGGAGGAGGTCGGGGATTCCCGGGGAGCTGTTTTTT
TRBJ1-1 | - | TRBV6-5 | - | CASTQTGNEAFF | TGTGCCAGCACCCAAACAGGTAATGAAGCTTTCTTT
TRBJ2-5 | - | TRBV5-5 | - | CASSLMYRDGETQYF | TGTGCCAGCAGCCTCATGTACAGGGATGGAGAGACCCAGTACTTC
TRBJ2-1 | - | TRBV6-1 | - | CASSEVRLSTLDEQFF | TGTGCCAGCAGTGAAGTTCGACTGTCGACCTTGGATGAGCAGTTCTTC
TRBJ2-7 | TRBD1 | TRBV27 | once | CASSLKYRDSYEQYF | TGTGCCAGCAGTTTAAAGTACCGGGACAGCTACGAGCAGTACTTC
TRBJ2-5 | - | TRBV5-1 | - | CASSEKMRTSGETQYF | TGCGCCAGCAGCGAGAAAATGCGGACTTCGGGGGAGACCCAGTACTTC
TRBJ2-5 | - | TRBV2 | - | CASSGARQSQETQYF | TGTGCCAGCAGTGGAGCACGACAGTCCCAAGAGACCCAGTACTTC
TRBJ1-5 | - | TRBV19 | - | CATDPSGSQPQHF | TGTGCCACCGACCCGAGTGGGAGCCAGCCCCAGCATTTT
TRBJ1-2 | TRBD1 | TRBV9 | - | CASSDPGQAFVRGYTF | TGTGCCAGCAGCGACCCGGGACAGGCCTTCGTGAGAGGCTACACCTTC
TRBJ1-6 | - | TRBV28 | - | CASSEGLGTLHF | TGTGCCAGCAGTGAGGGCCTGGGGACCCTCCACTTT
TRBJ2-5 | TRBD1 | TRBV5-1 | once | CASSLGGTVQETQYF | TGCGCCAGCAGCTTGGGAGGGACAGTACAAGAGACCCAGTACTTC
TRBJ2-7 | TRBD1 | TRBV6-6 | - | CASSYEGQMFYEQYF | TGTGCCAGCAGTTACGAGGGACAGATGTTCTACGAGCAGTACTTC
TRBJ1-1 | - | TRBV4-1 | - | CASSQTPAGAQRGTEAFF | TGCGCCAGCAGCCAAACCCCCGCGGGGGCGCAAAGGGGGACTGAAGCTTTCTTT
TRBJ1-1 | - | TRBV6-5 | - | CASSYSWGGDTEAFF | TGTGCCAGCAGTTACTCGTGGGGGGGAGACACTGAAGCTTTCTTT
TRBJ2-7 | TRBD1 | TRBV7-9 | once | CASSRLGQGIYEQYF | TGTGCCAGCAGCCGACTCGGACAGGGTATATACGAGCAGTACTTC
TRBJ1-4 | - | TRBV2 | - | CASSEGQAENEKLFF | TGTGCCAGCAGTGAAGGTCAGGCCGAGAATGAAAAACTGTTTTTT
TRBJ1-4 | - | TRBV27 | - | CASRGGVWEKLFF | TGTGCCAGCAGGGGTGGAGTCTGGGAAAAACTGTTTTTT
TRBJ2-1 | TRBD1 | TRBV5-4 | - | CASTIDFGQGNEQFF | TGTGCCAGCACTATAGACTTCGGACAGGGAAATGAGCAGTTCTTC
TRBJ2-3 | TRBD2 | TRBV27 | - | CASSLRWLAGGLGTDTQYF | TGTGCCAGCAGTTTAAGGTGGCTAGCGGGGGGGTTGGGCACAGATACGCAGTATTTT
TRBJ2-1 | - | TRBV18 | - | CASSQNGGYNEQFF | TGTGCCAGCTCACAAAACGGCGGATACAATGAGCAGTTCTTC
TRBJ1-2 | - | TRBV7-3 | few | CASSFSGRDGYTF | TGTGCCAGCAGCTTCTCGGGCAGGGATGGCTACACCTTC
TRBJ1-1 | - | TRBV7-3 | - | CASSLRAGARNTEAFF | TGTGCCAGCAGCTTAAGGGCAGGGGCTCGGAACACTGAAGCTTTCTTT
TRBJ2-2 | TRBD1 | TRBV30 | - | CAWGTGGSTGELFF | TGTGCCTGGGGGACAGGGGGCAGCACCGGGGAGCTGTTTTTT
TRBJ1-5 | - | TRBV28 | - | CASHRGNSNQPQHF | TGTGCCAGCCATAGGGGGAATAGCAATCAGCCCCAGCATTTT
TRBJ2-2 | - | TRBV5-6 | - | CASRPGYTGELFF | TGTGCCAGCAGGCCAGGGTACACCGGGGAGCTGTTTTTT
TRBJ1-6 | - | TRBV6-1 | - | CASSERTENSPLHF | TGTGCCAGCAGTGAACGGACAGAGAATTCACCCCTCCACTTT
TRBJ2-5 | - | TRBV28 | - | CASSWGLETQYF | TGTGCCAGCAGTTGGGGCCTGGAGACCCAGTACTTC
TRBJ2-3 | - | TRBV5-4 | - | CASSLIEADTQYF | TGTGCCAGCAGCTTGATCGAGGCAGATACGCAGTATTTT
TRBJ2-7 | TRBD1 | TRBV28 | once | CASSLTGVYEQYF | TGTGCCAGCAGTTTGACAGGGGTATACGAGCAGTACTTC
TRBJ2-1 | - | TRBV4-2 | few | CASSQDGSSSYNEQFF | TGTGCCAGCAGCCAAGATGGTAGTAGCTCCTACAATGAGCAGTTCTTC
TRBJ2-7 | - | TRBV4-1 | - | CASSQVTDSNTYEQYF | TGCGCCAGCAGCCAAGTGACGGACTCAAACACCTACGAGCAGTACTTC
TRBJ2-7 | - | TRBV2 | - | CASIPRNVGYEQYF | TGTGCCAGCATCCCTAGGAACGTCGGCTACGAGCAGTACTTC
TRBJ2-7 | TRBD2 | TRBV4-1 | - | CASSVSGGGYEQYF | TGCGCCAGCAGCGTATCGGGAGGCGGCTACGAGCAGTACTTC
TRBJ2-3 | - | TRBV18 | - | CASSQESTDTQYF | TGTGCCAGCTCACAGGAGAGCACAGATACGCAGTATTTT
TRBJ1-2 | TRBD1 | TRBV29-1 | - | CSVDEGQF | TGCAGCGTTGACGAGGGACAGTTC
TRBJ2-1 | TRBD2 | TRBV27 | - | CASSSGGLYNEQFF | TGTGCCAGCTCCAGCGGGGGCCTCTACAATGAGCAGTTCTTC
TRBJ1-2 | - | TRBV2 | - | CASSLEQGAHGYTF | TGTGCCAGCAGCCTGGAACAGGGAGCCCATGGCTACACCTTC
TRBJ1-1 | - | TRBV28 | few | CASSFSPSVKNTEAFF | TGTGCCAGCAGTTTCTCTCCGTCAGTTAAGAACACTGAAGCTTTCTTT